This T cell receptor beta chain was obtained from a study of identical twins. TCRdb fed the 5' RACE reads into MiXCR, producing one record per CDR3 protein. The repertoire consists of around 1.7 million distinct CDR3 sequences, with roughly 35% occurring once and the leading ten covering about 0.27%. Study conclusions and caveats: When twins shared out-of-frame alpha sequences, those sequences had excess low generation probability. Its conclusions, products of cross-sectional statistical analysis, did not come from following the same donors. Diverse VJ usage suggested most zero-insertion clonotypes were not invariant T cells.

CDR1 is MNHEY, CDR2 SVGAGI, per germline. This CDR3 comprises 14 residues. Remarks on this clonotype: The antigen is unknown. At one end the junction does not follow the germline gene, possibly because of a read error.

The clonotype comes from a newborn girl in good health. Material for sequencing was cord blood. The genes are TRBV6-5 and TRBJ1-5; D may be TRBD1 (6 bases). CDR3 loop: CASSSPGGNQPRHF. CDR3 bases: TGTGCCAGCAGTTCCCCGGGGGGCAATCAGCCCCGGCATTTT.